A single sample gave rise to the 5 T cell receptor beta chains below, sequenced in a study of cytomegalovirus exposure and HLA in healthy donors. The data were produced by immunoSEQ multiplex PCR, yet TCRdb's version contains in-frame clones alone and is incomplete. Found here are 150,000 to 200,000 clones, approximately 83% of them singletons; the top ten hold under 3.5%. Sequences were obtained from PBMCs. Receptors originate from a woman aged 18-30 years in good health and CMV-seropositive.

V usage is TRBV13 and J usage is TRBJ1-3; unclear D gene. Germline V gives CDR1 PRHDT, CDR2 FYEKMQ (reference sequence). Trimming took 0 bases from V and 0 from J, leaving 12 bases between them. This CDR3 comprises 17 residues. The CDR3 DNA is TGTGCCAGCAGCTTAGGACAGCAAAAACTCTCTGGAAACACCATATATTTT. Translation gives CASSLGQQKLSGNTIYF. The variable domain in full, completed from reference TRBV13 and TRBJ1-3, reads AAGVIQSPRHLIKEKRETATLKCYPIPRHDTVYWYQQGPGQDPQFLISFYEKMQSDKGSIPDRFSAQQFSDYHSELNMSSLELGDSALYFCASSLGQQKLSGNTIYFGEGSWLTVV.

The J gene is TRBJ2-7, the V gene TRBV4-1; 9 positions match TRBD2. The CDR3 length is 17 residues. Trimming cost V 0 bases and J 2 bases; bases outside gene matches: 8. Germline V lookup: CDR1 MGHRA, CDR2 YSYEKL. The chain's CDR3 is CASSQDFRSGSTYEQYF. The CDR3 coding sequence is TGCGCCAGCAGCCAAGATTTCCGTAGCGGGAGTACCTACGAGCAGTACTTC.

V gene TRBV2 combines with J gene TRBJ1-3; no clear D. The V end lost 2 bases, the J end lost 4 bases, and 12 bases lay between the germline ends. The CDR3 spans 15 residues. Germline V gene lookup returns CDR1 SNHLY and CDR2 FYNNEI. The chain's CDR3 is CASSEYRTEGNTIYF. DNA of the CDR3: TGTGCCAGCAGTGAATACCGTACAGAAGGAAACACCATATATTTT.

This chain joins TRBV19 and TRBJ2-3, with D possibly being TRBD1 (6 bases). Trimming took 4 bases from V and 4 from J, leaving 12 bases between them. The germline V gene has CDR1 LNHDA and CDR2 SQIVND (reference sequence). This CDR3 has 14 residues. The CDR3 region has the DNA TGTGCCAGTAGTACGCAGGGGATTGCAGATACGCAGTATTTT. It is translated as CASSTQGIADTQYF.

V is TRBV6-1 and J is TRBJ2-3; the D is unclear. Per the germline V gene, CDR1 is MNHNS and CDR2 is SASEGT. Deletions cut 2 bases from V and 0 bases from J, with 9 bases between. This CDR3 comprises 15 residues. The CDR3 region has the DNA TGTGCCAGCAGTGAACTGACATCTAGCACAGATACGCAGTATTTT. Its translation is CASSELTSSTDTQYF.